One and the same sample provided the 9 T cell receptor beta chains below, sequenced in a study of blood T cell repertoires in COVID-19. Measured with immunoSEQ multiplex PCR; TCRdb has only the in-frame clones, and not every one. Of some 80,000 clones detected, 65% to 90% appear once; the ten largest clones hold around 20%. Sequenced material: peripheral blood. The receptor source for this set is a woman aged 45-65 years with acute or convalescent COVID-19.

The CDR3 region has the DNA TGTGCCAGCAGCTCCAGGACAGCCGACTACTACGAGCAGTACTTC. Amino acid sequence: CASSSRTADYYEQYF. The chain recombines TRBV7-2 with TRBJ2-7; D perhaps matches TRBD1 (6 bases). Between the trimmed V and J ends, which lost 4 bases and 3 bases, there was a span of 16 bases. This CDR3 region has 15 residues. Germline V gives CDR1 SGHTA, CDR2 FQGNSA.

The chain uses TRBV4-2 and TRBJ1-3; possible D gene TRBD1, 6 bases. V shed 0 bases and J shed 4 bases, with 16 bases lying between them. The CDR3 contains 17 residues. Per the germline V gene, CDR1 is LGHNA and CDR2 is YNFKEQ. CDR3 coding DNA: TGTGCCAGCAGCCAAGATAATACAGGGAATCACGGAAACACCATATATTTT. Amino acids: CASSQDNTGNHGNTIYF.

The rearrangement joins TRBV9 to TRBJ2-5, with 8 bases that match TRBD2. The germline V gene encodes CDR1 SGDLS and CDR2 YYNGEE. V gave up 5 bases and J gave up 2 bases; unmatched junction bases: 14. The CDR3 covers 17 residues. The CDR3 DNA reads TGTGCCAGCAGTCTTCGGTGGGGCGGGGGGCCGCAAGAGACCCAGTACTTC. This sequence encodes CASSLRWGGGPQETQYF.

The J gene is TRBJ1-5, the V gene TRBV6-2 or TRBV6-3; no reliable D call. With 6 bases removed from V and 2 bases from J, the gap between germline ends came to 11 bases. This CDR3 comprises 14 residues. In germline, CDR1 is MNHEY, CDR2 SVGEGT. The CDR3 is CASSRHGGNQPQHF. The CDR3 DNA reads TGTGCCAGCAGCCGCCACGGAGGCAATCAGCCCCAGCATTTT.

This chain links TRBV9 with TRBJ2-1; perhaps TRBD2 as D (5 bases). The CDR3 runs to 15 residues. V was clipped by 4 bases and J by 0 bases, with 11 bases between them. In germline, CDR1 is SGDLS, CDR2 YYNGEE. CDR3 nucleotides: TGTGCCAGCAGCTTGGACTCTTACTCCTACAATGAGCAGTTCTTC. Translated: CASSLDSYSYNEQFF. Full variable domain (rest looked up from reference TRBV9 and TRBJ2-1): DSGVTQTPKHLITATGQRVTLRCSPRSGDLSVYWYQQSLDQGLQFLIQYYNGEERAKGNILERFSAQQFPDLHSELNLSSLELGDSALYFCASSLDSYSYNEQFFGPGTRLTVL.

The V and J genes are TRBV29-1 and TRBJ2-1; a weak D match, TRBD2 (6 bases). Looked up from germline, CDR1 is SQVTM and CDR2 is ANQGSEA. The germline V and J ends were trimmed by 7 bases and 11 bases, with 18 bases remaining between them. This CDR3 has 12 residues. Written as DNA, the CDR3 is TGCAGCGGCGGGGAGTGGGACCGGCAGCAGTTCTTC. Translated: CSGGEWDRQQFF.

The chain links TRBV19 to TRBJ2-7, with 9 bases lining up with TRBD2. This CDR3 spans 12 amino acids. The V segment lost 8 bases and the J segment 9 bases; nucleotides outside the gene matches: 8. Germline CDR1 and CDR2: LNHDA and SQIVND (reference sequence). The CDR3: CASSPSGMLQYF. Here the CDR3 DNA reads TGTGCCAGTTCCCCTAGCGGGATGCTGCAGTACTTC. Full variable domain (rest looked up from reference TRBV19 and TRBJ2-7): DGGITQSPKYLFRKEGQNVTLSCEQNLNHDAMYWYRQDPGQGLRLIYYSQIVNDFQKGDIAEGYSVSREKKESFPLTVTSAQKNPTAFYLCASSPSGMLQYFGPGTRLTVT.

The V call is TRBV7-3, the J call TRBJ1-2; 8 bases agree with TRBD1. Trimming took 5 bases from V and 7 from J; bases not matched to a gene: 6. The CDR3 runs 13 residues. Germline V gene sequence: CDR1 SGHTA, CDR2 FQGTGA. CDR3 loop: CASSDQGAGGYTF. The CDR3 coding sequence is TGTGCCAGCAGCGACCAGGGGGCGGGTGGCTACACCTTC.

The rearrangement links TRBV2 to TRBJ2-2; 8 bases align to TRBD1. This CDR3 is 15 amino acids long. The germline V gene encodes CDR1 SNHLY and CDR2 FYNNEI. V shed 5 bases, J shed 4 bases, and the junction held 6 bases outside the gene matches. In DNA, the CDR3 is TGTGCCAGCAGTCTTCGGACAGGGCTCACCGGGGAGCTGTTTTTT. Amino acids: CASSLRTGLTGELFF.